This TCR beta chain was captured in a study of post-analysis software for immune sequencing data. Regarding the study as a whole: The five TRBV segments detected at higher frequency in patients than in controls included TRBV5-6, TRBV5-1 and TRBV20-1.

Note on this clonotype: Antigen: not known. Just one base apart from a much larger clone, this may be a read error. This CDR3 is missing its conserved last phenylalanine or tryptophan, likely due to a read error.

Libraries were made from TCR beta cDNA, and they carried unique molecular identifiers. TCRdb reprocessed the PCR reads via MiXCR and lists one record per CDR3 protein. Of about 180,000 distinct CDR3 sequences listed, about 32% were seen once; the top ten hold about 1.6%. This CDR3 spans 13 amino acids. The ends were cut back, 4 bases at V and 7 bases at J, with 15 bases in the middle. Germline V gene sequence: CDR1 SGHRS, CDR2 YFSETQ. The sequence was collected from a girl aged 5-17 years with multiple sclerosis. Sequenced input: blood. This chain uses TRBV5-1 with TRBJ2-7; D gene unclear. The CDR3 DNA reads TGCGCCAGCAGCCCAGACACCCCCTGGGAGCAGTACTGC. Residues: CASSPDTPWEQYC.